These 28 T cell receptor beta chains were sequenced from one sample in a study of blood T cell repertoires in COVID-19. Libraries were prepared by immunoSEQ multiplex PCR; TCRdb keeps only in-frame clonotypes and omits some of them. The sample lists approximately 210,000 clones, 70% to 85% occurring once. Sequenced input: peripheral blood. The receptors were sampled from a woman of 80 years or more with COVID-19, enrolled during active disease.

The chain joins TRBV20-1 to TRBJ1-1; D is unclear. The V and J ends lost 1 base and 11 bases respectively, with 11 bases between them. The germline CDR1 and CDR2 sequences are DFQATT and SNEGSKA (reference sequence). CDR3 length: 11 amino acids. CDR3: CSARALSTAFF. In nucleotides, the CDR3 is TGCAGTGCTAGAGCCCTGAGCACGGCTTTCTTT.

The rearrangement uses TRBV28 and TRBJ1-2, with D tentatively TRBD1 (6 bases). Trimming shortened V by 2 bases and J by 5 bases, and 12 bases separated the two germline ends. Germline CDR1 and CDR2: MDHEN and SYDVKM. This CDR3 spans 14 amino acids. This CDR3 reads CASSLVGRGYGYTF. The DNA for the CDR3 is TGTGCCAGCAGTTTAGTCGGTAGGGGGTATGGCTACACCTTC.

The J gene is TRBJ1-2, the V gene TRBV2; weak D call: TRBD1 (5 bases). In germline, CDR1 is SNHLY, CDR2 FYNNEI. Trimming removed 6 bases at V and 6 bases at J, with 11 bases between. This CDR3 contains 12 residues. Here the CDR3 reads CASRRTLDGYTF. CDR3 nucleotide sequence: TGTGCCAGCAGAAGGACATTAGATGGCTACACCTTC.

V is TRBV28 and J is TRBJ2-7; 8 bases are shared with TRBD1. The trim removed 6 bases at V and 2 bases at J, leaving 18 bases unmatched. CDR1 MDHEN and CDR2 SYDVKM come from the germline V gene. This CDR3 is built from 18 residues. The CDR3: CASSLSGTGLRETYEQYF. The CDR3 region has the DNA TGTGCCAGCAGCCTTTCCGGGACAGGTTTGCGTGAGACCTACGAGCAGTACTTC.

The genes are TRBV2 and TRBJ2-5, with 9 bases fitting TRBD1. Germline V gives CDR1 SNHLY, CDR2 FYNNEI. The junction had 4 bases not matched to a gene; V was cut back by 3 bases and J by 5 bases. This CDR3 spans 14 amino acids. CDR3 region: CASSDRTGEETQYF. The CDR3 DNA follows: TGTGCCAGCAGTGACCGGACAGGGGAGGAGACCCAGTACTTC.

This chain joins TRBV6-6 and TRBJ2-1, with 8 nucleotides matching TRBD2. Unmatched junction bases numbered 4, after V lost 6 bases and J lost 3 bases. From germline, CDR1 is MNHNY and CDR2 SVGAGI (reference sequence). This CDR3 is built from 14 residues. Written as DNA, the CDR3 is TGTGCCAGCAGACCGGGACTAGACTACAATGAGCAGTTCTTC. Its translation: CASRPGLDYNEQFF.

The chain uses TRBV3-1 (or the pseudogene TRBV3-2) and TRBJ1-2, with a possible D match to TRBD1 (5 bases). Germline CDR1 and CDR2: LGHDT and YNNKEL (reference sequence). The V end was cut by 1 base, the J end by 10 bases, with 10 bases between. This CDR3 comprises 12 residues. The CDR3 spells CASSQGRGIYTF. CDR3 bases: TGTGCCAGCAGCCAAGGGAGGGGCATCTACACCTTC.

This clone was found a few times. The chain is built from TRBV3-1 (or the pseudogene TRBV3-2) and TRBJ1-2, with 7 bases matching TRBD1. CDR3 size: 13 residues. Germline loops: CDR1 LGHDT, CDR2 YNNKEL (reference sequence). With V trimmed by 4 bases and J by 7 bases, 6 bases remained unmatched. The CDR3 bases are TGTGCCAGCAGCCCCTTGGACAGGTCTGGCTACACCTTC. Translating gives CASSPLDRSGYTF.

V and J are TRBV28 and TRBJ2-7; no definite D call. Trimming cost V 9 bases and J 7 bases, with 16 bases left between them. This CDR3 has 12 amino acids. Germline V gene data show CDR1 as MDHEN and CDR2 as SYDVKM. The CDR3 is CASGASPGEQYF. CDR3 nucleotide sequence: TGTGCCAGTGGAGCCTCCCCGGGTGAGCAGTACTTC.

The genes are TRBV19 and TRBJ2-4; no definite D call. CDR3 length: 16 residues. Germline V lookup: CDR1 LNHDA, CDR2 SQIVND (reference sequence). V lost 3 bases and J 0 bases, leaving 12 bases between the germline ends. The CDR3 here is CASSMAQLLAKNIQYF. The CDR3 region has the DNA TGTGCCAGTAGTATGGCACAGCTCCTAGCCAAAAACATTCAGTACTTC. Complete variable domain (other parts from reference TRBV19 and TRBJ2-4): DGGITQSPKYLFRKEGQNVTLSCEQNLNHDAMYWYRQDPGQGLRLIYYSQIVNDFQKGDIAEGYSVSREKKESFPLTVTSAQKNPTAFYLCASSMAQLLAKNIQYFGAGTRLSVL.

CDR3 nucleotides: TGTGCCACCAGCAGAGGGGCAGTCCTAGCCAAAAACATTCAGTACTTC. Its protein product is CATSRGAVLAKNIQYF. The chain links TRBV15 to TRBJ2-4; D is unresolved. Trimming stripped 1 base from V and 0 bases from J, with 10 bases between. Germline assignment: CDR1 LNHNV and CDR2 YYDKDF (reference sequence). The CDR3 covers 16 residues.

V usage is TRBV28 and J usage is TRBJ1-1, with a weak D call TRBD1 (5 bases). V lost 3 bases to trimming and J lost 3 bases, with 17 bases between them. The CDR3 contains 16 residues. In germline, CDR1 is MDHEN, CDR2 SYDVKM. The CDR3 DNA reads as TGTGCCAGCAGTTTGGGCCCAGGGCGGAGTGACACTGAAGCTTTCTTT. Translated: CASSLGPGRSDTEAFF.

The chain combines TRBV7-3 with TRBJ1-3, with D hard to call. Between the trimmed V and J ends, which lost 4 bases and 0 bases, there was a span of 13 bases. Germline CDR1 reads SGHTA; CDR2 reads FQGTGA. CDR3 length: 16 residues. The CDR3 nucleotides read TGTGCCAGCAGCTCCTCTAAGTTGAGCTCTGGAAACACCATATATTTT. Translating it yields CASSSSKLSSGNTIYF.

This sequence joins TRBV7-2 and TRBJ1-3; possibly TRBD1 for D (6 bases). Germline V gene data show CDR1 as SGHTA and CDR2 as FQGNSA. V lost 6 bases to trimming and J lost 4 bases, with 13 bases between them. The CDR3 length is 14 residues. The CDR3 reads CASRADRSGNTIYF. The CDR3 DNA reads as TGTGCCAGCAGGGCTGACAGGTCCGGAAACACCATATATTTT.

This clone appeared once. The rearrangement links TRBV5-1 to TRBJ2-2, with 7 nucleotides matching TRBD2. Germline V lookup: CDR1 SGHRS, CDR2 YFSETQ. The CDR3 extends over 14 amino acids. The V and J ends lost 4 bases and 5 bases, in that order; junction bases with no gene match: 5. The CDR3 DNA follows: TGCGCCAGCAGCCCTTTGGGGGGGACCGGGGAGCTGTTTTTT. This sequence encodes CASSPLGGTGELFF.

The CDR3 spells CASSPTGDSPLHF. The DNA of the CDR3 is TGTGCCAGCTCACCTACAGGGGATTCACCCCTCCACTTT. V and J are TRBV18 and TRBJ1-6; TRBD1 matches 7 bases. The ends lost 3 bases at V and 8 bases at J; junction bases unmatched: 1. Germline loops: CDR1 KGHSH, CDR2 LQKENI. The CDR3 sequence is 13 residues long.

This clone has only one observation. The V call is TRBV2, the J call TRBJ1-1; tentative D call: TRBD1 (5 bases). The V and J ends lost 5 bases and 1 base respectively, with 14 bases between them. Germline CDR1 and CDR2: SNHLY and FYNNEI. CDR3 length equals 15 residues. CDR3 sequence: CASSPRGTGNTEAFF. CDR3 DNA: TGTGCCAGCAGTCCTCGGGGGACGGGGAACACTGAAGCTTTCTTT.

The chain has TRBV5-8 and TRBJ2-2, with D maybe TRBD1 (5 bases). The V and J ends lost 3 bases and 2 bases respectively, with 11 bases between them. Looked up from germline, CDR1 is SGHTS and CDR2 is YDEGEE. This CDR3 has 15 residues. The CDR3 coding sequence is TGTGCCAGCAGCTCTGGACACTATAACACCGGGGAGCTGTTTTTT. It is translated as CASSSGHYNTGELFF.

The rearrangement uses TRBV27 and TRBJ2-3; TRBD2 might be the D (6 bases). The CDR3 covers 15 residues. Trimming took 4 bases from V and 6 from J, leaving 17 bases between them. Germline V lookup: CDR1 MNHEY, CDR2 SMNVEV (reference sequence). CDR3 loop: CASSYTGAPGDTQYF. CDR3 nucleotide sequence: TGTGCCAGCAGTTACACGGGAGCGCCGGGCGATACGCAGTATTTT.

The chain has TRBV29-1 and TRBJ1-4, with D perhaps matching TRBD1 (6 bases). V was pared by 7 bases and J by 0 bases, with 12 bases between. The CDR3 runs 14 residues. CDR1 and CDR2 from the germline V gene are SQVTM and ANQGSEA. The CDR3 nucleotides are TGCAGCGCTAAACAGGGAACAACTAATGAAAAACTGTTTTTT. Its translation: CSAKQGTTNEKLFF.

This rearrangement joins TRBV6-4 to TRBJ1-6; tentative D call: TRBD1 (6 bases). Between the trimmed V and J ends, which lost 5 bases and 3 bases, there was a span of 8 bases. Per the germline V gene, CDR1 is MRHNA and CDR2 is SNTAGT. The CDR3 consists of 14 residues. The CDR3 protein is CASSPRGYNSPLHF. The DNA of the CDR3 is TGTGCCAGCAGTCCCAGGGGCTATAATTCACCCCTCCACTTT.

This chain uses TRBV5-1 with TRBJ2-1, with TRBD2 matching 8 bases. Germline CDR1 SGHRS, CDR2 YFSETQ. V shed 0 bases and J 4 bases; nucleotides not matched to a gene: 3. The CDR3 is 15 residues long. The CDR3 loop reads CASSLGGGGYNEQFF. For the CDR3, the DNA is TGCGCCAGCAGCTTGGGTGGCGGGGGGTACAATGAGCAGTTCTTC.

The genes are TRBV6-6 and TRBJ2-5, with 8 bases aligning to TRBD2. In germline, CDR1 is MNHNY, CDR2 SVGAGI (reference sequence). This CDR3 is 15 amino acids long. J lost 5 bases, V lost 2 bases, and 7 bases had no gene match. CDR3 sequence reads: CASSYPAGGGETQYF. The CDR3 region has the DNA TGTGCCAGCAGTTACCCCGCGGGAGGCGGGGAGACCCAGTACTTC.

The chain recombines TRBV6-5 with TRBJ2-3; 10 bases agree with TRBD2. V was clipped by 11 bases and J by 4 bases; unmatched bases: 9. There are 14 residues in the CDR3. The germline gives CDR1 MNHEY, CDR2 SVGAGI. CDR3 sequence: CAAGTSEVADTQYF. Written as DNA, the CDR3 is TGTGCCGCCGGGACTAGCGAGGTGGCAGATACGCAGTATTTT.

This clone was found once. This sequence joins TRBV10-2 and TRBJ1-1; 7 bases agree with TRBD1. Germline CDR1 WSHSY, CDR2 SAAADI. The CDR3 covers 15 residues. J gave up 1 base and V 6 bases, and 8 bases lay outside the gene matches. CDR3 DNA sequence: TGCGCCAGCAGACCTGCGTGGACAGGGAACACTGAAGCTTTCTTT. Amino acids: CASRPAWTGNTEAFF.

The chain uses TRBV11-3 and TRBJ2-1, with D possibly TRBD2 on 7 matching bases. CDR1 SGHNT and CDR2 YENEEA come from the germline V gene. Trimming removed 1 base at V and 5 bases at J, with 12 bases between. The CDR3 is 15 amino acids. CDR3 region: CASSLGGGGNNEQFF. The CDR3 coding sequence is TGTGCCAGCAGCTTAGGGGGAGGGGGGAACAATGAGCAGTTCTTC.

This clone was seen only a few times. V gene TRBV5-1 combines with J gene TRBJ2-3, with 7 bases fitting TRBD1. The CDR3 contains 13 residues. V was clipped by 5 bases and J by 5 bases; unmatched bases: 5. Germline loops: CDR1 SGHRS, CDR2 YFSETQ. The CDR3 DNA follows: TGCGCCAGCAGGGCAGGGGGTCGAGATACGCAGTATTTT. Its protein product is CASRAGGRDTQYF.

V is TRBV18 and J is TRBJ2-2, with a tentative D call TRBD1 (6 bases). In germline, CDR1 is KGHSH, CDR2 LQKENI. V gave up 5 bases and J gave up 1 base, with 14 bases separating them. This CDR3 comprises 16 residues. The CDR3 loop is CASSSTGSRNTGELFF. CDR3 sequence (DNA): TGTGCCAGCTCATCTACAGGGTCCAGGAACACCGGGGAGCTGTTTTTT.